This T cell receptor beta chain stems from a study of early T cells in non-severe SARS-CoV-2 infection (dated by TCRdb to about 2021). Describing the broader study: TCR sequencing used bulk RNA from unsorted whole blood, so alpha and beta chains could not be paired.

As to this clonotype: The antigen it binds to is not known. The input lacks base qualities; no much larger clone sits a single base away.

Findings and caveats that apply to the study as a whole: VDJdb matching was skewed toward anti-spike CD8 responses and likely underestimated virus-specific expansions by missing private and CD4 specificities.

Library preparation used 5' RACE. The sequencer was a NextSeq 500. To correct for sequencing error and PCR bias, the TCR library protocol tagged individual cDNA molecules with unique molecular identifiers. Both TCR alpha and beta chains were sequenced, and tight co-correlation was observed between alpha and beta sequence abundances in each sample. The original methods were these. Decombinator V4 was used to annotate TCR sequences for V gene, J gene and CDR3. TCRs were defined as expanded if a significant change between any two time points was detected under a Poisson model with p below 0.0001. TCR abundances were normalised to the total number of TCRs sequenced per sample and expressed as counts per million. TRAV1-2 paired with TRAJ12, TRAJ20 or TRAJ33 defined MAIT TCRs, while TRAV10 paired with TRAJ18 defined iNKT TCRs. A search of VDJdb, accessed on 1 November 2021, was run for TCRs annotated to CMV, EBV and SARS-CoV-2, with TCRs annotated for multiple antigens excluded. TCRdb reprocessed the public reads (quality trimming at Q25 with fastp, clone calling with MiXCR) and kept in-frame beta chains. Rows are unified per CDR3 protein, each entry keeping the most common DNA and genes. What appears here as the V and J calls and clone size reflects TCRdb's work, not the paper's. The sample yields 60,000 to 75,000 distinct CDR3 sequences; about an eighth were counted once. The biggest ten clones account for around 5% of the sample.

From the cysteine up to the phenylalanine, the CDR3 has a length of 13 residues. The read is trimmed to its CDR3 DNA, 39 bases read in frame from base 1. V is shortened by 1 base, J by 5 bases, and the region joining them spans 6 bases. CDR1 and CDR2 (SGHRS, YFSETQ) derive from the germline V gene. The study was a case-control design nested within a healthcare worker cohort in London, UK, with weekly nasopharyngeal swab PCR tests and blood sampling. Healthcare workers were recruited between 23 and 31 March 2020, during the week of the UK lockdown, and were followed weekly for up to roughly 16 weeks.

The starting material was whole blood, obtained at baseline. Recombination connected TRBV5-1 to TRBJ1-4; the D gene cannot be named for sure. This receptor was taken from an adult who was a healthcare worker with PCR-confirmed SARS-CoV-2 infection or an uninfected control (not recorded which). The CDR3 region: CASSLSENEKLFF. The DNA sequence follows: TGCGCCAGCAGCTTGTCAGAAAATGAAAAACTGTTTTTT.